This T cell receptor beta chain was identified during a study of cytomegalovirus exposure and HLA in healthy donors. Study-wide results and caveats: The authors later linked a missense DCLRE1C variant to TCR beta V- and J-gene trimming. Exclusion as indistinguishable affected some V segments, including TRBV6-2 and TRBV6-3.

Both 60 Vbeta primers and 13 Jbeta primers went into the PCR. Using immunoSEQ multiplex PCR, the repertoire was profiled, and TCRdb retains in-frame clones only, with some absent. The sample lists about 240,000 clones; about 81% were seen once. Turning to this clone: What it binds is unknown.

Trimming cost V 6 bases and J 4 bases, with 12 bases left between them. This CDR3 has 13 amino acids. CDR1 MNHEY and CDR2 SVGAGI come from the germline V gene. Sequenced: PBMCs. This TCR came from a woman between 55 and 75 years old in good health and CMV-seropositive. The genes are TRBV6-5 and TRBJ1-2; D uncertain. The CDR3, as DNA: TGTGCCAGCAGCCGGTGGGCCCGCTATGGCTACACCTTC. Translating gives CASSRWARYGYTF.